These T cell receptor beta chains were read from a single sample in a study of T cell repertoires in cytomegalovirus infection. No antigen is known for these receptors. TCRdb re-called the reads through MiXCR, storing one row per CDR3 protein. Among some 940,000 distinct CDR3 sequences listed, roughly 30% were seen once. Specimen: cultured CD8+ T cells from PBMCs, collected from culture after CMV antigen stimulation. The receptor source for this set is a human donor in good health (CMV status not recorded). Some clones in this sample may be carry-over from other donors' samples. The CDR3 runs from the conserved cysteine through the conserved F or W. A D gene is named only where the DNA matches it firmly. Only some rows state a clone size, as once, few, many or a class for expanded clones.

size: many; D: TRBD2; V: TRBV11-2; J: TRBJ2-2; DNA: TGTGCCAGCAGGCGGGGGGGGGGCGACGGGGAGCTGTTTTTT; CDR3: CASRRGGGDGELFF
size: -; D: -; V: TRBV28; J: TRBJ1-2; DNA: TGTGCCAGCAGTCCCAAGGGCCTCGGGGGCTACACCTTC; CDR3: CASSPKGLGGYTF
size: many; D: -; V: TRBV12-3/TRBV12-4; J: TRBJ2-2; DNA: TGTGCCAGCAAAAACATAGGGGTCGGGAACACCGGGGAGCTGTTTTTT; CDR3: CASKNIGVGNTGELFF
size: few; D: TRBD1; V: TRBV6-1; J: TRBJ2-1; DNA: TGTGCCAGCATCCTCCGGGACAGGGATTACAATGAGCAGTTCTTC; CDR3: CASILRDRDYNEQFF
size: -; D: TRBD2; V: TRBV27; J: TRBJ2-2; DNA: TGTGCCAGCAGTCCCCGACTAGCGGAGAACACCGGGGAGCTGTTTTTT; CDR3: CASSPRLAENTGELFF
size: once; D: -; V: TRBV6-5; J: TRBJ1-2; DNA: TGTGCCAGCAGTTACTCAGGGACCTTAGGGAGCGTTGGCTACACCTTC; CDR3: CASSYSGTLGSVGYTF
size: many; D: TRBD1; V: TRBV7-6; J: TRBJ1-1; DNA: TGTGCCAGCAGCTTAGGGGGACAGGGAGAAGCTTTCTTT; CDR3: CASSLGGQGEAFF
size: many; D: -; V: TRBV12-3/TRBV12-4; J: TRBJ2-7; DNA: TGTGCCAGCACCCTGAGGGGCGAGCAGTACTTC; CDR3: CASTLRGEQYF
size: few; D: TRBD1; V: TRBV6-2/TRBV6-3; J: TRBJ1-1; DNA: TGTGCCAGCGGAGTAGAGGGGGCCGCTGAAGCTTTCTTT; CDR3: CASGVEGAAEAFF
size: -; D: -; V: TRBV7-9; J: TRBJ2-7; DNA: TGTGCCAGCAGCCGAGGTTCTAGCCATAACGAGCAGTACTTC; CDR3: CASSRGSSHNEQYF
size: few; D: -; V: TRBV7-9; J: TRBJ2-1; DNA: TGTGCCAGCAGGCCAGACGGGGAAGAGCAGTTCTTC; CDR3: CASRPDGEEQFF
size: many; D: TRBD1; V: TRBV5-5; J: TRBJ2-1; DNA: TGTGCCAGCAGCTCCGGACAGGGGGGTTACAATGAGCAGTTCTTC; CDR3: CASSSGQGGYNEQFF
size: few; D: TRBD2; V: TRBV29-1; J: TRBJ2-1; DNA: TGCAGCGTTGGGGGGACTAGCGGTTTAAATGAGCAGTTCTTC; CDR3: CSVGGTSGLNEQFF
size: few; D: -; V: TRBV18; J: TRBJ2-7; DNA: TGTGCCAGCTCACCCCGGGGAGGGGGCTTTTACGAGCAGTACTTC; CDR3: CASSPRGGGFYEQYF
size: -; D: -; V: TRBV7-2; J: TRBJ2-7; DNA: TGTGCCAGCAACTTAGGTGTCGCACAGAGCTCCTACGAGCAGTACTTC; CDR3: CASNLGVAQSSYEQYF
size: many; D: -; V: TRBV7-6; J: TRBJ2-1; DNA: TGTGCCAGCAGTCCTCCCGGGACTGATGAGCAGTTCTTC; CDR3: CASSPPGTDEQFF
size: many; D: TRBD1; V: TRBV12-3/TRBV12-4; J: TRBJ2-4; DNA: TGTGCCAGCAGTAAGGAGGACAGGACCTGTTACTTC; CDR3: CASSKEDRTCYF
size: few; D: -; V: TRBV14; J: TRBJ2-7; DNA: TGTGCCAGCAGCCATATGATGAGCTCCTACGAGCAGTACTTC; CDR3: CASSHMMSSYEQYF
size: few; D: -; V: TRBV5-4; J: TRBJ2-7; DNA: TGTGCCAGCAGCTACAGCAACTACGAGCAGTACTTC; CDR3: CASSYSNYEQYF
size: -; D: TRBD1; V: TRBV13; J: TRBJ2-1; DNA: TGTGCCAGCAGCGCCGGGACAGGGGTCTTAGGCAATGAGCAGTTCTTC; CDR3: CASSAGTGVLGNEQFF
size: -; D: TRBD1; V: TRBV18; J: TRBJ2-1; DNA: TGTGCCAGCTCACCAGTGGCAGGGGGAGTCAATGAGCAGTTCTTC; CDR3: CASSPVAGGVNEQFF
size: -; D: -; V: TRBV5-1; J: TRBJ2-5; DNA: TGCGCCAGCAGCTCGGTCTCTTCGTGGGAGACCCAGTACTTC; CDR3: CASSSVSSWETQYF
size: -; D: -; V: TRBV27; J: TRBJ2-1; DNA: TGTGCCAGCAGTTCCCCACTAGGGGGGGGCCCCTACAATGAGCAGTTCTTC; CDR3: CASSSPLGGGPYNEQFF
size: many; D: -; V: TRBV7-9; J: TRBJ1-2; DNA: TGTGCCAGCAGCACCGCCGGGGGGGAGAACTATGGGTGCACCTTC; CDR3: CASSTAGGENYGCTF
size: -; D: -; V: TRBV6-1; J: TRBJ1-4; DNA: TGTGCCAGCAGTGACAGGGGCGGGGAAAAACTGTTTTTT; CDR3: CASSDRGGEKLFF
size: -; D: -; V: TRBV7-9; J: TRBJ1-4; DNA: TGTGCCAGTTTTAATAGTGAAAAACTGTTTTTT; CDR3: CASFNSEKLFF
size: few; D: TRBD1; V: TRBV6-5; J: TRBJ2-7; DNA: TGTGCCAGCAGTCCACGGACAGGACTTGAGCAGTACTTC; CDR3: CASSPRTGLEQYF
size: few; D: -; V: TRBV7-9; J: TRBJ1-2; DNA: TGTGCCAGCAGCTTAGGGCGTGGTTTCTATGGCTACACCTTC; CDR3: CASSLGRGFYGYTF
size: -; D: -; V: TRBV27; J: TRBJ2-1; DNA: TGTGCCAGCAGTTTTAGGGCAGGCCTTAACAATGAGCAGTTCTTC; CDR3: CASSFRAGLNNEQFF
size: many; D: TRBD1; V: TRBV7-2; J: TRBJ2-4; DNA: TGTGCCAGCAGCTTAGTGGGCCGGACAGGGTCTCTCTTGAACATTCAGTACTTC; CDR3: CASSLVGRTGSLLNIQYF
size: -; D: -; V: TRBV2; J: TRBJ2-1; DNA: TGTGCCGGGGCTGGGGACAAGAGCTCCTACAATGAGCAGTTCTTC; CDR3: CAGAGDKSSYNEQFF
size: -; D: -; V: TRBV7-9; J: TRBJ2-7; DNA: TGTGCCAGCACCCCGTGGGACACCTACGAGCAGTACTTC; CDR3: CASTPWDTYEQYF
size: -; D: -; V: TRBV19; J: TRBJ1-1; DNA: TGTGCCAGTAGTATCCAGGGGTTCCCTGAAGCTTTCTTT; CDR3: CASSIQGFPEAFF
size: many; D: TRBD1; V: TRBV7-9; J: TRBJ1-1; DNA: TGTGCCAGCAGCTCGCGGACAGGGATCATGAACACTGAAGCTTTCTTT; CDR3: CASSSRTGIMNTEAFF
size: -; D: -; V: TRBV6-2/TRBV6-3; J: TRBJ2-1; DNA: TGTGCCAGCAGTTACCCGGACAGTTCCTACAATGAGCAGTTCTTC; CDR3: CASSYPDSSYNEQFF
size: -; D: TRBD1; V: TRBV19; J: TRBJ2-1; DNA: TGTGCCAGTAGTATAGGGACGGGACAGGGGCTCAATGAGCAGTTCTTC; CDR3: CASSIGTGQGLNEQFF
size: few; D: -; V: TRBV5-6; J: TRBJ2-1; DNA: TGTGCCAGCAGCACCGATTCGGCTAGCGACTTCTACAATGAGCAGTTCTTC; CDR3: CASSTDSASDFYNEQFF
size: -; D: -; V: TRBV20-1; J: TRBJ1-1; DNA: TGCAGTGCCTCCGGACAGTACACTGAAGCTTTCTTT; CDR3: CSASGQYTEAFF
size: -; D: -; V: TRBV6-6; J: TRBJ1-5; DNA: TGTGCCAGCGCCAACCTGGACCGCGATTTGCGGCCCCAGCATTTT; CDR3: CASANLDRDLRPQHF
size: few; D: -; V: TRBV20-1; J: TRBJ1-5; DNA: TGCAGTGCCCCGGGTCCAGACAGCAATCAGCCCCAGCATTTT; CDR3: CSAPGPDSNQPQHF
size: -; D: -; V: TRBV20-1; J: TRBJ1-4; DNA: TGCAGTGCTAGTCTCGGGGCAAGTCCTGAAAAACTGTTTTTT; CDR3: CSASLGASPEKLFF
size: many; D: -; V: TRBV12-3/TRBV12-4; J: TRBJ2-5; DNA: TGTGCCAGCAGTTTAGCGGGGGGTGAAGAGACCCAGTACTTC; CDR3: CASSLAGGEETQYF
size: -; D: TRBD1; V: TRBV12-3/TRBV12-4; J: TRBJ1-4; DNA: TGTGCCAGCAGCTTGGGACAGTTTGCAACTAATGAAAAACTGTTTTTT; CDR3: CASSLGQFATNEKLFF
size: -; D: TRBD2; V: TRBV11-3; J: TRBJ2-2; DNA: TGTGCCAGCAGCTCCGGGGGGGGGGGCGCCGGGGAGCTGTTTTTT; CDR3: CASSSGGGGAGELFF